This T cell receptor beta chain derives from a study of cytomegalovirus exposure and HLA in healthy donors. The PCR employed 60 Vbeta primers together with 13 Jbeta primers. Data came from immunoSEQ multiplex PCR; TCRdb stores just in-frame clones and leaves some out. The data hold 75,000 to 100,000 clones, with approximately 7.6% observed a single time. The V and J ends lost 8 bases and 7 bases respectively, with 11 bases between them. The germline gives CDR1 MNHNS, CDR2 SASEGT. CDR3 length: 11 residues. V and J are TRBV6-1 and TRBJ1-1, with no clear D. Sequencing was performed on PBMCs. The TCR originated in a man in his forties or fifties in good health and CMV-seronegative. CDR3 DNA sequence: TGTGCCAGCCAATACAATCATGAAGCTTTCTTT. Protein product: CASQYNHEAFF.